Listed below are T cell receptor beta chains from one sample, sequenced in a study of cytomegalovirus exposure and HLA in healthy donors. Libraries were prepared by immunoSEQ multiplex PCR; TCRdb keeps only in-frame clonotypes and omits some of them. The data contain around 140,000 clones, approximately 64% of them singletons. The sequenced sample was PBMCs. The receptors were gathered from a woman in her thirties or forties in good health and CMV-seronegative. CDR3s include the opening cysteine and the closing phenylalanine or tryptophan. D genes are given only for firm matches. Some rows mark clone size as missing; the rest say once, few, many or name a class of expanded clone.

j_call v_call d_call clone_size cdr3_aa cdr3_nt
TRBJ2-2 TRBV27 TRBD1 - CASSGAGQGTGELFF TGTGCCAGCAGTGGAGCGGGACAGGGCACCGGGGAGCTGTTTTTT
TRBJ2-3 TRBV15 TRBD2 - CATSRGSVDRRGGDTQYF TGTGCCACCAGCAGAGGCTCGGTCGACAGGCGGGGGGGAGATACGCAGTATTTT
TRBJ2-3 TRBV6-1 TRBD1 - CASRTGSGADTQYF TGTGCCAGCAGGACAGGGTCAGGCGCAGATACGCAGTATTTT
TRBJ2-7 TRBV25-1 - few CASSDTGSSYYEQYF TGTGCCAGCAGTGATACAGGGTCCTCTTACTACGAGCAGTACTTC
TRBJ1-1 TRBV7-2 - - CASSDKTRNTEAFF TGTGCCAGCAGCGACAAGACACGAAACACTGAAGCTTTCTTT
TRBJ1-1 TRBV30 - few CAWSVSDSKAFF TGTGCCTGGAGTGTATCTGACAGCAAAGCTTTCTTT
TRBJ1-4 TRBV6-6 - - CASSYVTANEKLFF TGTGCCAGCAGTTACGTGACAGCTAATGAAAAACTGTTTTTT
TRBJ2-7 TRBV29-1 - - CSVYDSIEQYF TGCAGCGTTTATGACAGCATCGAGCAGTACTTC
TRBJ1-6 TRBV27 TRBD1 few CASSLGTGGNSPLHF TGTGCCAGCAGCCTTGGGACAGGTGGGAATTCACCCCTCCACTTT
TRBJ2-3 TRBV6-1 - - CASSASTGIQGSQNTQYF TGTGCCAGCAGTGCCTCGACGGGGATACAGGGATCCCAAAATACGCAGTATTTT
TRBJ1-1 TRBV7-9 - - CASSLAGVPYTEAFF TGTGCCAGCAGCTTAGCCGGGGTTCCCTACACTGAAGCTTTCTTT
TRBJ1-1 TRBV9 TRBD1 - CASSPPRGLSGNTEAFF TGTGCCAGCAGCCCTCCCAGGGGGCTATCGGGGAACACTGAAGCTTTCTTT
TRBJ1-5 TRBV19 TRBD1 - CASSKVWTGGNQPQHF TGTGCCAGTAGTAAGGTTTGGACAGGGGGCAATCAGCCCCAGCATTTT
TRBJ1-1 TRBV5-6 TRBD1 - CASSLPDRDLPEAFF TGTGCCAGCAGCTTGCCGGACAGGGATTTACCTGAAGCTTTCTTT
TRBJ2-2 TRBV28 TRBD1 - CASRFGQGANTGELFF TGTGCCAGCAGATTCGGACAGGGTGCGAACACCGGGGAGCTGTTTTTT
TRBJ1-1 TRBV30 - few CAWSVAWNTEAFF TGTGCCTGGAGTGTAGCGTGGAACACTGAAGCTTTCTTT
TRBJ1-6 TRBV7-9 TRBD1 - CASSSLQGNNSPLHF TGTGCCAGCAGCTCGTTACAGGGGAATAATTCACCCCTCCACTTT
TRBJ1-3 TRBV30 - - CALRGNAGNTIYF TGTGCCTTAAGGGGGAACGCTGGAAACACCATATATTTT
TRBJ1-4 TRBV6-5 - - CASSSGGNEKLFF TGTGCCAGCAGTTCGGGGGGGAATGAAAAACTGTTTTTT
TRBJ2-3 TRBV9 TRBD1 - CASSVYQGQTTDTQYF TGTGCCAGCAGCGTATATCAGGGACAGACCACAGATACGCAGTATTTT
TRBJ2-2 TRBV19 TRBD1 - CASRGTGIAGELFF TGTGCCAGTAGAGGGACAGGGATCGCCGGGGAGCTGTTTTTT
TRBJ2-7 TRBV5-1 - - CASSPGKGAYEQYF TGCGCCAGCAGCCCCGGGAAGGGGGCCTACGAGCAGTACTTC
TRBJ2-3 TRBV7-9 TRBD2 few CASSLRAGGYDTQYF TGTGCCAGCAGCTTACGAGCGGGGGGCTATGATACGCAGTATTTT
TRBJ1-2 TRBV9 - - CASSVEPIGGIGGYTF TGTGCCAGCAGCGTAGAGCCCATTGGAGGGATAGGTGGCTACACCTTC
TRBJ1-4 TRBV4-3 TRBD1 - CASSQAWTGEEKLFF TGCGCCAGCAGCCAAGCATGGACAGGGGAAGAAAAACTGTTTTTT
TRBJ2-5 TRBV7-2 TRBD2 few CASSLSPGGVETQYF TGTGCCAGCAGCTTAAGTCCGGGGGGGGTAGAGACCCAGTACTTC
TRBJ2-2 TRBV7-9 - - CASWGAGELFF TGTGCCAGCTGGGGAGCCGGGGAGCTGTTTTTT
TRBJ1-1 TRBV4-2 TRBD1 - CASSPSGTGATEAFF TGTGCCAGCAGCCCCAGCGGGACAGGGGCCACTGAAGCTTTCTTT
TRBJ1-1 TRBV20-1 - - CSAKESLWAFF TGCAGTGCTAAAGAGAGTTTATGGGCTTTCTTT
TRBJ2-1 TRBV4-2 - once CASSQVLGHAGYEQFF TGTGCCAGCAGCCAAGTTTTGGGCCACGCGGGGTATGAGCAGTTCTTC
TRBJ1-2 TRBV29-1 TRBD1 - CSVGSWDRVVGYTF TGCAGCGTTGGGTCCTGGGACAGGGTAGTTGGCTACACCTTC
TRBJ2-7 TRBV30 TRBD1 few CAFRDRGYEQYF TGTGCTTTTCGGGACAGGGGCTACGAGCAGTACTTC
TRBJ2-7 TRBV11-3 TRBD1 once CASSLESGGYEQYF TGTGCCAGCAGCTTAGAATCAGGGGGCTACGAGCAGTACTTC
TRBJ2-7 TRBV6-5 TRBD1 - CASSFWGTGPNEQYF TGTGCCAGCAGTTTTTGGGGGACAGGCCCGAACGAGCAGTACTTC
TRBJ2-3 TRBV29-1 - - CSVDLGEGTDTQYF TGCAGCGTTGATCTGGGGGAGGGCACAGATACGCAGTATTTT
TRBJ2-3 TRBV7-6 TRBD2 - CASSLTSGYTDTQYF TGTGCCAGCAGCTTGACTAGCGGTTACACAGATACGCAGTATTTT
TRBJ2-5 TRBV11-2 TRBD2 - CASSSPGELSGGLGETQYF TGTGCCAGCAGTTCCCCCGGGGAATTAAGCGGGGGCCTCGGAGAGACCCAGTACTTC
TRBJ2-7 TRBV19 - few CASSIRAGNYEQYF TGTGCCAGTAGTATACGGGCAGGGAACTACGAGCAGTACTTC
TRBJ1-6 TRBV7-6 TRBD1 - CASSTTPRQGGNSPLHF TGTGCCAGCAGCACGACTCCCAGACAGGGTGGGAATTCACCCCTCCACTTT
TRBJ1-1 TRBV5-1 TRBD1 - CASSLVSGGPTEAFF TGCGCCAGCAGCTTGGTTTCAGGGGGCCCCACTGAAGCTTTCTTT
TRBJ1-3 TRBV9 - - CASSVSRSSGNTIYF TGTGCCAGCAGCGTATCACGGAGCTCTGGAAACACCATATATTTT
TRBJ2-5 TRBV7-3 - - CASSLIAQETQYF TGTGCCAGCAGCTTAATAGCCCAAGAGACCCAGTACTTC
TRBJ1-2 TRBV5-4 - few CASSLGQRNGYTF TGTGCCAGCAGCCTCGGACAGAGGAATGGCTACACCTTC
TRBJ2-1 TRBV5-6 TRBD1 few CASSPGQDRTEQFF TGTGCCAGCAGCCCGGGACAGGATAGAACTGAGCAGTTCTTC
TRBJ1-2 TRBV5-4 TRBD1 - CASSFPLQGAGGYTF TGTGCCAGCAGCTTTCCTCTACAGGGGGCAGGTGGCTACACCTTC
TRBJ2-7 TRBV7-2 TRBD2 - CASSRGLAGGYEQYF TGTGCCAGCAGCCGGGGACTAGCGGGGGGCTACGAGCAGTACTTC
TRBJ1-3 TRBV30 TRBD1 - CAWIRAGGNTIYF TGTGCCTGGATTCGGGCAGGGGGGAACACCATATATTTT
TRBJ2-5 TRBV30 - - CAWSIQGQVTQYF TGTGCCTGGAGTATCCAGGGGCAGGTGACCCAGTACTTC
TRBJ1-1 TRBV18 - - CASSAQGSTEAFF TGTGCCAGCTCCGCGCAGGGGAGCACTGAAGCTTTCTTT
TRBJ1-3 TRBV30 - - CAWSWGDADTIYF TGTGCCTGGAGTTGGGGGGATGCAGACACCATATATTTT
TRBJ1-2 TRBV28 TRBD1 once CASSFVAGGPYGYTF TGTGCCAGCAGTTTCGTGGCAGGGGGACCCTATGGCTACACCTTC
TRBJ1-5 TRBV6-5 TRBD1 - CASSSGTGAWPQHF TGTGCCAGCAGTTCCGGGACAGGGGCATGGCCCCAGCATTTT
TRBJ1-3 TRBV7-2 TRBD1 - CASSLVGTGGNTIYF TGTGCCAGCAGCTTAGTCGGGACAGGCGGAAACACCATATATTTT